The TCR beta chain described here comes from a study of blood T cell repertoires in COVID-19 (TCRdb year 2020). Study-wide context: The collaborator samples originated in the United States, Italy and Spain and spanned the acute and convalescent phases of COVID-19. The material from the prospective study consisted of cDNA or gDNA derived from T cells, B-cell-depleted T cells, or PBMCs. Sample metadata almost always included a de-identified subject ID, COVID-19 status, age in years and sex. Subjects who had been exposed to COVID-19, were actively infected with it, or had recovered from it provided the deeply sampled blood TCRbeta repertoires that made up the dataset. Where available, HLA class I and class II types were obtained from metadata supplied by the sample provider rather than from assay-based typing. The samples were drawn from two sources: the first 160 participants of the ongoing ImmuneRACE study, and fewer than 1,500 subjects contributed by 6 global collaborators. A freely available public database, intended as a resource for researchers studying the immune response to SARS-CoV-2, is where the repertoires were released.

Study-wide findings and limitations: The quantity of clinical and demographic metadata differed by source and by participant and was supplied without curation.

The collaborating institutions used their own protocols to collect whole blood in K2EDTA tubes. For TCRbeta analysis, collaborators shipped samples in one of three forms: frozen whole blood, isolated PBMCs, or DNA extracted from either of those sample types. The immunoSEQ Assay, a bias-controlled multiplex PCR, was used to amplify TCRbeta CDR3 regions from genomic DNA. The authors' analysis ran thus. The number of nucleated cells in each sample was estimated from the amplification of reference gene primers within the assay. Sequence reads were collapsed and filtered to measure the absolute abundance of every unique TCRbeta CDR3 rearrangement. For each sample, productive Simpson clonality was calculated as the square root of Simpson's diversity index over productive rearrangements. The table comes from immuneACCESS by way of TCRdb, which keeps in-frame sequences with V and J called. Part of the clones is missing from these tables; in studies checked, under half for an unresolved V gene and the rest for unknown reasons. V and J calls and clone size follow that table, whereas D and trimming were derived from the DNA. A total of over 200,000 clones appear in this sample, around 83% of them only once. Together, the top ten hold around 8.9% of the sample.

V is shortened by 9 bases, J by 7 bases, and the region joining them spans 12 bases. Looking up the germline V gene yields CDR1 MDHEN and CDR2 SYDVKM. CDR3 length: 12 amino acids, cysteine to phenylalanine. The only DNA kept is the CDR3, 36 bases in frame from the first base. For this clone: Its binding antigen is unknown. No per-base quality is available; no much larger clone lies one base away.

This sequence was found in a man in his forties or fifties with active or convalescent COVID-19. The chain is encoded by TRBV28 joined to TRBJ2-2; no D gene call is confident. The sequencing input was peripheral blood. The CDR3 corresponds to CASLELGGELFF. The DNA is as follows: TGTGCCAGTCTGGAGTTGGGCGGGGAGCTGTTTTTT.